A selection of T cell receptor beta chains follows, all from one sample in a study of CD8+ T cells in alopecia areata. The table came from immunoSEQ multiplex PCR; TCRdb's copy has only in-frame clones and leaves some out. The data show some 120,000 clones, with approximately 60% seen just once and roughly 5% held by the top ten. This specimen consisted of CD4+ T cells sorted from blood, obtained at week 4, from a patient treated with tofacitinib. The receptors stem from a human donor with alopecia areata. Both conserved end residues are part of each CDR3. A D gene is named only where the DNA matches it firmly. Expanded clones are given a class, and other clones once, few, many or no size at all.

>TRBJ2-5|TRBD1|TRBV4-1|few
CASSLGQGRQETQYF
TGCGCCAGCAGCCTGGGACAGGGGCGGCAAGAGACCCAGTACTTC
>TRBJ2-3|NA|TRBV18|NA
CASSPRPSTDTQYF
TGTGCCAGCTCACCACGTCCCAGCACAGATACGCAGTATTTT
>TRBJ2-5|TRBD2|TRBV7-9|many
CASSPRGEGETQYF
TGTGCCAGCAGCCCCAGAGGGGAGGGAGAGACCCAGTACTTC
>TRBJ1-1|NA|TRBV4-3|NA
CASSQELQAEAFF
TGCGCCAGCAGCCAAGAGCTGCAAGCAGAAGCTTTCTTT
>TRBJ2-5|NA|TRBV23-1|once
CASSPRTPGRETQHF
TGCGCCAGCAGTCCACGGACACCGGGGAGAGAGACCCAGCACTTC
>TRBJ2-1|NA|TRBV5-1|NA
CASSLAVVGDEQFF
TGCGCCAGCAGCTTGGCGGTAGTTGGCGATGAGCAGTTCTTC
>TRBJ2-5|NA|TRBV25-1|NA
CASSPRETQYF
TGTGCCAGCAGCCCCCGAGAGACCCAGTACTTC
>TRBJ2-3|NA|TRBV7-6|NA
CASSSSTDTQYF
TGTGCCAGCAGCTCGAGCACAGATACGCAGTATTTT
>TRBJ1-2|TRBD1|TRBV7-9|NA
CASSPTWDSYGYTF
TGTGCCAGCAGCCCTACCTGGGACAGCTATGGCTACACCTTC
>TRBJ1-2|TRBD1|TRBV29-1|NA
CSVSGTGGTGGYTF
TGCAGCGTGTCCGGGACAGGAGGGACGGGCGGCTACACCTTC
>TRBJ2-7|TRBD2|TRBV11-2|many
CASSSTSGSSYEQYF
TGTGCCAGCAGCTCGACTAGCGGGTCCTCCTACGAGCAGTACTTC
>TRBJ2-5|TRBD2|TRBV7-2|NA
CASSSLAGGPVETQYF
TGTGCCAGCAGCTCCCTAGCGGGGGGGCCTGTGGAGACCCAGTACTTC
>TRBJ2-5|NA|TRBV6-5|NA
CASGLYGSETQYF
TGTGCCAGCGGTTTGTATGGATCAGAGACCCAGTACTTC
>TRBJ1-4|TRBD1|TRBV5-1|NA
CASRPGQDNEKLFF
TGCGCCAGCCGACCGGGACAGGATAATGAAAAACTGTTTTTT
>TRBJ2-5|NA|TRBV30|NA
CAWSQGRGVWETQYF
TGTGCCTGGAGTCAGGGCAGGGGGGTGTGGGAGACCCAGTACTTC
>TRBJ2-7|NA|TRBV15|NA
CATSTLRANYYEQYF
TGTGCCACCAGCACCTTGAGGGCGAACTACTACGAGCAGTACTTC
>TRBJ2-5|TRBD1|TRBV5-6|few
CASSRAGGGETQYF
TGTGCCAGCAGCCGGGCAGGGGGCGGTGAGACCCAGTACTTC
>TRBJ2-5|NA|TRBV5-1|NA
CASSLVSGGETQYF
TGCGCCAGCAGCTTGGTTAGCGGAGGGGAGACCCAGTACTTC
>TRBJ1-2|TRBD1|TRBV27|few
CASSTAQGYYGYTF
TGTGCCAGCAGCACGGCACAGGGGTACTATGGCTACACCTTC
>TRBJ1-1|NA|TRBV5-1|NA
CASSLNSGTEAFF
TGCGCCAGCAGCTTAAACAGCGGGACTGAAGCTTTCTTT
>TRBJ2-7|TRBD1|TRBV5-1|NA
CASNTGTGSFEQYF
TGCGCCAGCAACACCGGGACAGGTTCTTTTGAGCAGTACTTC
>TRBJ1-1|NA|TRBV11-2|NA
CASSLRGTVNTEAFF
TGTGCCAGCAGCTTACGAGGGACCGTGAACACTGAAGCTTTCTTT